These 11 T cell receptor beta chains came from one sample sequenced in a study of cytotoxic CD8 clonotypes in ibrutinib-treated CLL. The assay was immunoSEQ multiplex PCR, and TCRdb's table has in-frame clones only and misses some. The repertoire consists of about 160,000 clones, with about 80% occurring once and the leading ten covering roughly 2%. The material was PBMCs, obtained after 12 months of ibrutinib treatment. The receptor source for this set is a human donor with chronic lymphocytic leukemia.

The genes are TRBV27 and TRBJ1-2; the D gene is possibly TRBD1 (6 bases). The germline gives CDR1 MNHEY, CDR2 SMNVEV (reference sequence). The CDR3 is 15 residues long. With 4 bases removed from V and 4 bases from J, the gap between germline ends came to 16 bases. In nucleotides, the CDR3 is TGTGCCAGCAGTTCACGGACAGCTGCGACCTATGGCTACACCTTC. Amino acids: CASSSRTAATYGYTF.

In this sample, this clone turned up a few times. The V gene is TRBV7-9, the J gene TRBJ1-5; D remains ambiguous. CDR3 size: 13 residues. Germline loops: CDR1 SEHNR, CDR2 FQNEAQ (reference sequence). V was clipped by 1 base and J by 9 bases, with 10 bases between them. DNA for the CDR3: TGTGCCAGCAGCTTAGGCAGCGTATGGCCCCAGCATTTT. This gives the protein CASSLGSVWPQHF.

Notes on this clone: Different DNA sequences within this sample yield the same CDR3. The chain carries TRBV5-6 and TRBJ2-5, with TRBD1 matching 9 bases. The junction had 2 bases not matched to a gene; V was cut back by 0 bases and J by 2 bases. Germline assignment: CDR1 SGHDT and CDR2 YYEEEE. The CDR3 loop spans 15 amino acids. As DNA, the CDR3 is TGTGCCAGCAGCTTGGTGGGACAGGGACAAGAGACCCAGTACTTC. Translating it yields CASSLVGQGQETQYF.

CDR3 sequence: CASSEARGYEQYF. CDR3 DNA: TGTGCCAGCAGTGAGGCAAGGGGCTACGAGCAGTACTTC. The chain combines TRBV6-4 with TRBJ2-7, with D perhaps TRBD1 (5 bases). Germline V gene lookup returns CDR1 MRHNA and CDR2 SNTAGT. This CDR3 comprises 13 residues. Trimming pared 3 bases from V and 3 bases from J, leaving 9 bases between.

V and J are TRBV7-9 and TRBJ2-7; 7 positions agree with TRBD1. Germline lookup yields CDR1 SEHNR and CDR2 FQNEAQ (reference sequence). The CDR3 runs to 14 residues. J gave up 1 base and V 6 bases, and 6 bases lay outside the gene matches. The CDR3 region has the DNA TGTGCCAGCAGTCCGGACAGGCGTTCCTACGAGCAGTACTTC. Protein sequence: CASSPDRRSYEQYF.

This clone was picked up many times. The CDR3 coding sequence is TGTGCCAGCAGCCCCCGGACGGTCAGGGATTCACCCCTCCACTTT. Residues: CASSPRTVRDSPLHF. The chain carries TRBV7-6 and TRBJ1-6; D perhaps matches TRBD1 (5 bases). Trimming removed 5 bases from V and 8 bases from J, with 16 bases in between. CDR3 length: 15 residues. Per the germline V gene, CDR1 is SGHVS and CDR2 is FNYEAQ.

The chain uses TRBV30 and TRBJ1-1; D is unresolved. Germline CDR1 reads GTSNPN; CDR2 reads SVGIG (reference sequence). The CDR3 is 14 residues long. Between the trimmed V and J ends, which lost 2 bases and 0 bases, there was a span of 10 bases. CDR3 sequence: CAWSRTRLNTEAFF. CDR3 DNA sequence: TGTGCCTGGAGTCGTACAAGATTGAACACTGAAGCTTTCTTT.

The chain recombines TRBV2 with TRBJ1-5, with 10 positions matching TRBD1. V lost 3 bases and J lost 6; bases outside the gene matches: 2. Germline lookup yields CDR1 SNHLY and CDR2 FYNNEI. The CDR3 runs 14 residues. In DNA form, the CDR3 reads TGTGCCAGCAGTGAGGGACAGGGGTCTCAGCCCCAGCATTTT. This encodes CASSEGQGSQPQHF. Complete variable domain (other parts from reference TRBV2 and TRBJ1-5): EPEVTQTPSHQVTQMGQEVILRCVPISNHLYFYWYRQILGQKVEFLVSFYNNEISEKSEIFDDQFSVERPDGSNFTLKIRSTKLEDSAMYFCASSEGQGSQPQHFGDGTRLSIL.

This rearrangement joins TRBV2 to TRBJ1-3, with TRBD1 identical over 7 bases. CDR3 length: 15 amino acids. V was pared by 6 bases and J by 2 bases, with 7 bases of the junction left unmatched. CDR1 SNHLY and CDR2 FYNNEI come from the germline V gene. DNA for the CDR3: TGTGCCAGCAGGCTTACAGGGGCCACTGGAAACACCATATATTTT. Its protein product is CASRLTGATGNTIYF.

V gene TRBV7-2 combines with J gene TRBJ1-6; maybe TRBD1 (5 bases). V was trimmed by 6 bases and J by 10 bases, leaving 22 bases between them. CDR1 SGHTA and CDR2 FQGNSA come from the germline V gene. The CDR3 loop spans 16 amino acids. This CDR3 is CASSFAHGGSVSPLHF. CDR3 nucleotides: TGTGCCAGCAGTTTTGCCCACGGGGGTTCGGTATCACCCCTCCACTTT.

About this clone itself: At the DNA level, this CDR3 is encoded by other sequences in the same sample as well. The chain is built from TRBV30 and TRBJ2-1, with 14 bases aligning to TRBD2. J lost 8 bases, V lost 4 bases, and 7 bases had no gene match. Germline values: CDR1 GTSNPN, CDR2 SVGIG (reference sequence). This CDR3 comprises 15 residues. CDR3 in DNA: TGTGCCTGGAAAATAGGGACTAGCGGGAGCGATGAGCAGTTCTTC. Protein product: CAWKIGTSGSDEQFF.